Given below is one T cell receptor beta chain in context. The sample belongs to a study of blood T cell repertoires in COVID-19. Study as a whole: The United States, Italy and Spain were the sources of the acute and convalescent COVID-19 samples.

The CDR3 is 18 amino acids. J gave up 0 bases and V 4 bases, and 10 bases lay outside the gene matches. Per the germline V gene, CDR1 is MNHEY and CDR2 is SVGEGT. The protocol was immunoSEQ multiplex PCR, while the TCRdb copy is restricted to in-frame clones and leaves out a portion. The sample records 68,000 or so clones, roughly 84% being singletons. The material sequenced was peripheral blood. The V and J genes are TRBV6-2 or TRBV6-3 and TRBJ1-3, with TRBD1 identical over 9 bases. This TCR was sampled from a man in his fifties or sixties with active COVID-19. The CDR3 DNA reads TGTGCCAGCAGTTCTACGGGACAGGGATACCGCTCTGGAAACACCATATATTTT. Encoded protein: CASSSTGQGYRSGNTIYF.